The 5 T cell receptor beta chains below come from one sample, sequenced in a study of CD8 T cells in ankylosing spondylitis. TCRdb independently ran MiXCR on the 5' RACE reads; one entry per CDR3 protein. The data hold about 320,000 distinct CDR3 sequences, with under 14% observed a single time. The sequenced sample was blood, either unsorted or a sorted T cell fraction (not recorded which). These receptors were collected from a female donor with ankylosing spondylitis or in good health (not recorded which).

V is TRBV12-3 or TRBV12-4 and J is TRBJ2-1; TRBD1 is a possible D gene (6 bases). This CDR3 is 10 amino acids long. The V end lost 5 bases, the J end lost 10 bases, and 6 bases lay between the germline ends. The CDR3 loop is CASSGGEQFF. In nucleotides, the CDR3 is TGTGCCAGCAGTGGGGGCGAGCAGTTCTTC.

This clonotype was counted ten times or more. V is TRBV20-1 and J is TRBJ2-1; possibly TRBD2 for D (5 bases). This CDR3 comprises 14 residues. Trimming removed 6 bases at V and 0 bases at J, with 12 bases between. CDR1 is DFQATT and CDR2 is SNEGSKA in the germline V gene (reference sequence). CDR3 sequence reads: CSATRESSYNEQFF. The CDR3 nucleotides read TGCAGTGCGACGAGGGAGAGCTCCTACAATGAGCAGTTCTTC.

The sample holds many counts of this clonotype. The chain uses TRBV6-9 and TRBJ1-3, with D possibly matching TRBD1 (5 bases). The CDR3 length is 15 residues. The V gene's germline CDR1 is MNHGY and CDR2 SVAAGI. The V end was cut by 4 bases, the J end by 0 bases, with 10 bases between. Written as DNA, the CDR3 is TGTGCCAGCAGTTCACCGGACATCTCTGGAAACACCATATATTTT. This codes for CASSSPDISGNTIYF.

The chain carries TRBV28 and TRBJ2-7, with 11 bases that match TRBD2. CDR3 length: 17 amino acids. Germline CDR1 is MDHEN and CDR2 is SYDVKM. V lost 3 bases to trimming and J lost 0 bases; unmatched junction nucleotides: 7. As DNA, the CDR3 is TGTGCCAGCAGTTTCAGACTAGCGGGACAAACCTCCTACGAGCAGTACTTC. Translated: CASSFRLAGQTSYEQYF.

Many counts were recorded for this clonotype. The rearrangement uses TRBV12-3 or TRBV12-4 and TRBJ1-1, with TRBD1 identical over 10 bases. This CDR3 is 14 amino acids long. The V segment lost 8 bases and the J segment 4 bases; nucleotides outside the gene matches: 7. In DNA, the CDR3 is TGTGCCAGCGGGGCGACAGGGGGCGGCACTGAAGCTTTCTTT. Its translation: CASGATGGGTEAFF.